Given below is one T cell receptor (beta chain) in context. The antigen it recognizes is unknown. No qualities accompany the bases; no much larger clone lies one base away. All of the isolated RNA was reverse transcribed with the High Capacity cDNA Reverse Transcription Kit, so expressed TCRB transcripts were sequenced. Naive, central memory and regulatory T cell samples underwent deep immunoSEQ sequencing, averaging around 3.6 million total reads per sample. Sorted cells were lysed in RLT buffer, and RNA was extracted using DNase-treated RNeasy Micro or Mini kits according to cell number. Each cell subset was processed on its own to prevent cross-contamination, while patient and healthy donor samples were processed together. The immunoSEQ multiplex PCR was used to amplify TCRB sequences from cDNA, generating 87-bp fragments that spanned the CDR3 region. Sequencing of the amplicons was done on the Illumina HiSeq platform. Processing in the source paper ran as follows. Synthetic template baselines were used to correct PCR bias computationally, reads within Hamming distance 2 were collapsed, and singletons that could not be merged were discarded. Reads were aligned against IMGT to assign V, D and J genes, CDR3 length and insertions or deletions at six rearrangement sites. Within each subset, clonotype counts were normalized to the number of sorted cells before true diversity and Gini coefficients were calculated with the tcR R package. Repertoire sharing was quantified using the overlap coefficient calculated on TCRB nucleotide sequences. Out-of-frame TCRB sequences from naive cells were analyzed as a proxy for the pre-selection repertoire. TCRdb mirrors the immuneACCESS table, restricted to in-frame sequences. Some clones are absent from its copies; in checked studies, under half trace to an unresolved V gene, and the reason for the others is unknown. V and J calls and clone size are given by that table; D and trimming were obtained from the DNA. The sample table holds roughly 240,000 clones, of which roughly an eighth were seen once. The ten largest clonotypes hold more than 0.025% of the sample.

V has 5 bases trimmed and J has 14 bases trimmed; junction bases matching no gene number 16. From a lookup of the germline V gene, CDR1 and CDR2 are SGHTA and FQGNSA. From cysteine to phenylalanine, the CDR3 is 16 amino acids long. The DNA shown is the 48-base CDR3, in frame from base 1. This sample stems from a study of beta chain features in type 1 diabetes (dated by TCRdb to the late 2010s). Study-level background: Mean age, gender distribution, total cell number and subset yield did not differ between patients and healthy donors. Regulatory and stem cell-like memory subsets were isolated from only 8 patients and about 8 healthy donors, whereas naive and central memory subsets came from all 30 or so donors. The study compared the TCRB repertoires of sorted circulating CD4+ T cell subsets in recently diagnosed type 1 diabetes patients with those in matched healthy donors. A total of over 95,000,000 sorted cells were examined across all samples, and RNA yield correlated strongly with the number of cells per subset.

Each donor gave one peripheral blood draw, roughly 110 mL on average, collected into heparinised tubes. Naive, central memory, regulatory and stem cell-like memory CD4+ T cells were sorted on a BD FACSAria II using a panel including CD45RO, CCR7, CD25, CD127, CD95 and CD27. Purity was above 95% for every sorted population. PBMCs were separated immediately by Lymphoprep density gradient centrifugation and were stained directly, without being cultured. To minimize batch effects, samples were stained and sorted in pairs, one healthy donor with one patient per experiment. The study at large found these results: At VDJ recombination sites, type 1 diabetes patients had fewer insertions and more deleted nucleotides, which implies abnormalities in thymic rearrangement. Because small numbers of individuals were included in the HLA sub-analyses, any influence of HLA type on TCRB rearrangement was left unresolved. A moderate but significant shortening of TCRB CDR3 length was observed in type 1 diabetes patients in all four CD4+ subsets. Naive, central memory and regulatory TCRB repertoires appeared to be more similar among patients than among healthy donors. PCR might favor shorter templates, but patient and control samples were amplified and corrected together, so any skew would affect both groups equally. Because cDNA was sequenced instead of genomic DNA, highly expressing activated cells could be over-represented, though the groups showed no difference in activation or CD3 levels.

The clonotype was recovered from a middle-aged woman in good health. The sequencing input was naive CD4+ T cells from blood. The sample's cell subset or site label, decoded: true naive CD4+ T cells. The chain is assembled from TRBV7-2 and TRBJ2-6; 9 bases in the junction line up with TRBD1. The encoded CDR3 is CASSPAGDRDRMILTF. The base sequence is TGTGCCAGCAGCCCTGCTGGGGACAGGGATCGGATGATCCTGACTTTC.